This TCR beta chain was identified during a study of T cells expressing NK-cell markers. From its re-call of the 5' RACE reads, TCRdb lists each CDR3 protein once, without DNA. The listing contains about 460,000 distinct CDR3 sequences. Looked up from germline, CDR1 is KGHSH and CDR2 is LQKENI. This CDR3 contains 13 residues. The sequence derives from a woman in her forties or fifties in good health. The chain recombines TRBV18 with TRBJ2-2; the D gene TCRdb calls, TRBD1, cannot be checked with no DNA. Sequenced input: blood T cells: a sorted CD56 or NKG2C T cell subset, CD4+ or CD8+ T cells, or bulk PBMC T cells (not recorded which). CDR3 amino acids: CASSPMDSGELFF.